This T cell receptor beta chain appears in the sequencing data of a study of blood T cell repertoires in COVID-19. Profiling relied on immunoSEQ multiplex PCR, and the TCRdb table lists in-frame clones only, not all of them. The sample holds 190,000 or so clones; about 81% are singletons and the top ten take about 10%. CDR3 length equals 15 residues. V lost 1 base to trimming and J lost 0 bases, with 10 bases between them. Per the germline V gene, CDR1 is SNHLY and CDR2 is FYNNEI. The specimen sequenced was PBMCs or T cells enriched from blood (not recorded which). V usage is TRBV2 and J usage is TRBJ2-7, with a weak D call TRBD2 (6 bases). The source of this sequence is a man aged 35-49 years who had recovered from COVID-19. Written as DNA, the CDR3 is TGTGCCAGCAGTGAAGGGGACTTGAGCTCCTACGAGCAGTACTTC. Protein: CASSEGDLSSYEQYF. The variable domain in full, completed from reference TRBV2 and TRBJ2-7, reads EPEVTQTPSHQVTQMGQEVILRCVPISNHLYFYWYRQILGQKVEFLVSFYNNEISEKSEIFDDQFSVERPDGSNFTLKIRSTKLEDSAMYFCASSEGDLSSYEQYFGPGTRLTVT.